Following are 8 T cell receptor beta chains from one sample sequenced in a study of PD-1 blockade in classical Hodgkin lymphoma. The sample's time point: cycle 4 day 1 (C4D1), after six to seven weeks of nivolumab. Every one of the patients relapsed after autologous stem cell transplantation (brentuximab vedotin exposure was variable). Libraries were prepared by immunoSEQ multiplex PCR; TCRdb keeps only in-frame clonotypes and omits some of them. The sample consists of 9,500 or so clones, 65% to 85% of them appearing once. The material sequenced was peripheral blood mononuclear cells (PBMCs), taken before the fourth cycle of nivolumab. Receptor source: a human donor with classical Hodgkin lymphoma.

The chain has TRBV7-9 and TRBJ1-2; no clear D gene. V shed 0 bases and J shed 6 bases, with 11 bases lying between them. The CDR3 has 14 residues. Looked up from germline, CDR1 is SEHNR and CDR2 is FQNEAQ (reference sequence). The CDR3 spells CASSLAWADDGYTF. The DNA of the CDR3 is TGTGCCAGCAGCTTAGCTTGGGCAGACGATGGCTACACCTTC.

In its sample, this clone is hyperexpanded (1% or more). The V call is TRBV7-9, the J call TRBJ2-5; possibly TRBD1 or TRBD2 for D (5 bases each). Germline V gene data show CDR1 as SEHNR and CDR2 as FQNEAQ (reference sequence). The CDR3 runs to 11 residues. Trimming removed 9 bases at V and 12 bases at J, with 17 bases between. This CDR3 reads CASTNRDDKYF. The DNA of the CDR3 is TGTGCCAGTACAAACCGGGACGACAAGTACTTC.

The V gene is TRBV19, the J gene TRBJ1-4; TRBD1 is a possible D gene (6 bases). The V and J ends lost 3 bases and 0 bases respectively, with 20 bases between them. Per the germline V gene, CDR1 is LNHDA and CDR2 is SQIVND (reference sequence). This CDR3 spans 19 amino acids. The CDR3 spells CASSIRLRQGITTNEKLFF. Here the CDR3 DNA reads TGTGCCAGTAGTATTCGCTTGAGGCAGGGGATCACAACTAATGAAAAACTGTTTTTT.

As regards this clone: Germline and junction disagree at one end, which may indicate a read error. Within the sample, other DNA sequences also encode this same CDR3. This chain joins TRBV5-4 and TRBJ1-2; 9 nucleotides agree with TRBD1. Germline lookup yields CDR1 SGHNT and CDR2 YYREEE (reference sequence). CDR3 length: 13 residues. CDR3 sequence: CASSLNRGRVYTF. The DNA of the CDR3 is TGCGCCAGCAGCCTGAACAGGGGGCGCGTCTACACCTTC.

The CDR3 loop is CASSEIRTGLAVYEQYF. DNA for the CDR3: TGTGCCAGCAGTGAAATTAGGACCGGACTAGCGGTTTACGAGCAGTACTTC. This rearrangement joins TRBV25-1 to TRBJ2-7, with TRBD2 matching 10 bases. Germline V gene data show CDR1 as MGHDK and CDR2 as SYGVNS. There are 17 residues in the CDR3. V lost 2 bases, J lost 4 bases, and 11 bases stayed unmatched.

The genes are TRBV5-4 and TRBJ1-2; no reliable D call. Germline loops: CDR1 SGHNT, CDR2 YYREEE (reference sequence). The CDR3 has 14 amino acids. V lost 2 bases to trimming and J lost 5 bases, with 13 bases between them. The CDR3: CASSLMAGMYGYTF. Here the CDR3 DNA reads TGTGCCAGCAGCTTAATGGCAGGAATGTATGGCTACACCTTC.

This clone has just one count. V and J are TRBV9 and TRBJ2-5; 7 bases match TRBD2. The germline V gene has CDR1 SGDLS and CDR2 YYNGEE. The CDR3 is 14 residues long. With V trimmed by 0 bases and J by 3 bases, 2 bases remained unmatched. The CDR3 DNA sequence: TGTGCCAGCAGCGTAGGGACTAGGGAAGAGACCCAGTACTTC. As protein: CASSVGTREETQYF.

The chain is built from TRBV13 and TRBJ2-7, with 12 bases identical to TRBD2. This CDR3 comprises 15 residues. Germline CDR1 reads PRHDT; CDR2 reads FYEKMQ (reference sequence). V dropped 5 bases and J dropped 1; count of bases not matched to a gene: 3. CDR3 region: CASSPTSGRSYEQYF. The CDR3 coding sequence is TGTGCCAGCAGCCCGACTAGCGGGAGATCCTACGAGCAGTACTTC.